This entry concerns a single TCR beta chain. Germline V lookup: CDR1 MDHEN, CDR2 SYDVKM. The CDR3 is 17 amino acids. Trimming stripped 5 bases from V and 10 bases from J, with 27 bases between. The data derive from a study of T cells in tuberculosis. Assay used: immunoSEQ multiplex PCR; TCRdb lists only in-frame clones, some missing. In the table there are roughly 31,000 clones, about 82% of which are singletons. Stated time point: new active TB diagnosis, blood taken before or within 7 days of starting treatment. The sample here was PBMCs, taken at tuberculosis diagnosis. The TCR originated in an adult with tuberculosis. This rearrangement joins TRBV28 to TRBJ2-1, with a weak D call TRBD1 (7 bases). The CDR3 reads CASSEISTGTLRGEQFF. The CDR3 DNA sequence: TGTGCCAGCAGTGAAATATCGACAGGGACCCTTCGGGGGGAGCAGTTCTTC.